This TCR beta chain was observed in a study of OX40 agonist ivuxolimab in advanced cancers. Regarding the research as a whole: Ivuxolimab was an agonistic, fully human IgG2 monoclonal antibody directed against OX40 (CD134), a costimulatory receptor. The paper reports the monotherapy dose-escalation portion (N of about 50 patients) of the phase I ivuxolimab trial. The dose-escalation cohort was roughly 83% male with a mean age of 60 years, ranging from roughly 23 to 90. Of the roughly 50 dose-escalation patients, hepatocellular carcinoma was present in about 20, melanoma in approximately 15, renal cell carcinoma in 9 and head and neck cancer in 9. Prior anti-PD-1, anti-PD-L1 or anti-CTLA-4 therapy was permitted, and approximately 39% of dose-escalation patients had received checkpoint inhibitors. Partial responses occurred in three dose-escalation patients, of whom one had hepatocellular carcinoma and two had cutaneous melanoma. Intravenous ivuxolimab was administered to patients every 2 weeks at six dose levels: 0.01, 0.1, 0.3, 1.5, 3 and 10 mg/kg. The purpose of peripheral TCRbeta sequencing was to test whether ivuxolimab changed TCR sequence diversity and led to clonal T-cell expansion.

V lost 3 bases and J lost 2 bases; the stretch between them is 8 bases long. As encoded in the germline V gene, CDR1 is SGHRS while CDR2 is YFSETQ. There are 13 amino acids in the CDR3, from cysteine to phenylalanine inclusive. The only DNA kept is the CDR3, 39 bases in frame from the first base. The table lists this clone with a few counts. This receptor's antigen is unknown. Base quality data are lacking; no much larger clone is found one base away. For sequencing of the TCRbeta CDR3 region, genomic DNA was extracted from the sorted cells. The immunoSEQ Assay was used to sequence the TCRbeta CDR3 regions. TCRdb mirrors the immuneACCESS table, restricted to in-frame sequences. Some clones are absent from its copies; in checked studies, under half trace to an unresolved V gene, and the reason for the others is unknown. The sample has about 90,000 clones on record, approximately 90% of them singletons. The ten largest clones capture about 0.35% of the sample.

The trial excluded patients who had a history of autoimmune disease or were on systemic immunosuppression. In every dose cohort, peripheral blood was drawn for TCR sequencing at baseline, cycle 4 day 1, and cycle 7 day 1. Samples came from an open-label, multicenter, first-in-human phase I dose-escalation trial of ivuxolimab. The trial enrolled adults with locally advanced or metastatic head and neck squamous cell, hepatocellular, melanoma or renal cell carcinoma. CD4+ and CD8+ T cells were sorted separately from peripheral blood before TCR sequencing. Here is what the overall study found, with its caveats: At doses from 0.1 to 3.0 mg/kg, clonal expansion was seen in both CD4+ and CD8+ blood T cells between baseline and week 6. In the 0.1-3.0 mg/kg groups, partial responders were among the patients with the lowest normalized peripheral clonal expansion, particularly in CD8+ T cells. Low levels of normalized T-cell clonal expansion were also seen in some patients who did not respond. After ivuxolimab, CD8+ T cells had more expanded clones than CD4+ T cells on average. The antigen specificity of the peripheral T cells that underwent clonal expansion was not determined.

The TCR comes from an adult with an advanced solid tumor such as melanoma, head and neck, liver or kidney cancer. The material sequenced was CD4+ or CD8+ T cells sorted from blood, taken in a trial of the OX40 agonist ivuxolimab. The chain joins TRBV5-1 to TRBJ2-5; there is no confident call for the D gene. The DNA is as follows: TGCGCCAGCAGCTGGCCCGGACAAGAGACCCAGTACTTC. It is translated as CASSWPGQETQYF.